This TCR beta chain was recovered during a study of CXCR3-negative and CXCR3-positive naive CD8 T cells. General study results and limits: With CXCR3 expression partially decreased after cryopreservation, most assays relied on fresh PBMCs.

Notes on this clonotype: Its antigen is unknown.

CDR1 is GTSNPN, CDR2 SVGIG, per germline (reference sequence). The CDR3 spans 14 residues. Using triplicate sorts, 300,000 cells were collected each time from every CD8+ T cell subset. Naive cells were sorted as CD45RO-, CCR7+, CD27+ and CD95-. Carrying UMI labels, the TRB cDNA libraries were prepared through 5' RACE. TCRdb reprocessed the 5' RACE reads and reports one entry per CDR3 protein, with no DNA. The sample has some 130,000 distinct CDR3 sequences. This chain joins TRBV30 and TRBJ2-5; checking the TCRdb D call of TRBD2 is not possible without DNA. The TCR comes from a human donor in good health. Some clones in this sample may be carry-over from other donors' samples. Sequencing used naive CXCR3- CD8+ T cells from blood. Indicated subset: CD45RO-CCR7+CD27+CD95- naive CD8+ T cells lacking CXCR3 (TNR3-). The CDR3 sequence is CAWIPWLDTETQYF. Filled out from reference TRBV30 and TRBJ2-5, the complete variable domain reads SQTIHQWPATLVQPVGSPLSLECTVEGTSNPNLYWYRQAAGRGLQLLFYSVGIGQISSEVPQNLSASRPQDRQFILSSKKLLLSDSGFYLCAWIPWLDTETQYFGPGTRLLVL.